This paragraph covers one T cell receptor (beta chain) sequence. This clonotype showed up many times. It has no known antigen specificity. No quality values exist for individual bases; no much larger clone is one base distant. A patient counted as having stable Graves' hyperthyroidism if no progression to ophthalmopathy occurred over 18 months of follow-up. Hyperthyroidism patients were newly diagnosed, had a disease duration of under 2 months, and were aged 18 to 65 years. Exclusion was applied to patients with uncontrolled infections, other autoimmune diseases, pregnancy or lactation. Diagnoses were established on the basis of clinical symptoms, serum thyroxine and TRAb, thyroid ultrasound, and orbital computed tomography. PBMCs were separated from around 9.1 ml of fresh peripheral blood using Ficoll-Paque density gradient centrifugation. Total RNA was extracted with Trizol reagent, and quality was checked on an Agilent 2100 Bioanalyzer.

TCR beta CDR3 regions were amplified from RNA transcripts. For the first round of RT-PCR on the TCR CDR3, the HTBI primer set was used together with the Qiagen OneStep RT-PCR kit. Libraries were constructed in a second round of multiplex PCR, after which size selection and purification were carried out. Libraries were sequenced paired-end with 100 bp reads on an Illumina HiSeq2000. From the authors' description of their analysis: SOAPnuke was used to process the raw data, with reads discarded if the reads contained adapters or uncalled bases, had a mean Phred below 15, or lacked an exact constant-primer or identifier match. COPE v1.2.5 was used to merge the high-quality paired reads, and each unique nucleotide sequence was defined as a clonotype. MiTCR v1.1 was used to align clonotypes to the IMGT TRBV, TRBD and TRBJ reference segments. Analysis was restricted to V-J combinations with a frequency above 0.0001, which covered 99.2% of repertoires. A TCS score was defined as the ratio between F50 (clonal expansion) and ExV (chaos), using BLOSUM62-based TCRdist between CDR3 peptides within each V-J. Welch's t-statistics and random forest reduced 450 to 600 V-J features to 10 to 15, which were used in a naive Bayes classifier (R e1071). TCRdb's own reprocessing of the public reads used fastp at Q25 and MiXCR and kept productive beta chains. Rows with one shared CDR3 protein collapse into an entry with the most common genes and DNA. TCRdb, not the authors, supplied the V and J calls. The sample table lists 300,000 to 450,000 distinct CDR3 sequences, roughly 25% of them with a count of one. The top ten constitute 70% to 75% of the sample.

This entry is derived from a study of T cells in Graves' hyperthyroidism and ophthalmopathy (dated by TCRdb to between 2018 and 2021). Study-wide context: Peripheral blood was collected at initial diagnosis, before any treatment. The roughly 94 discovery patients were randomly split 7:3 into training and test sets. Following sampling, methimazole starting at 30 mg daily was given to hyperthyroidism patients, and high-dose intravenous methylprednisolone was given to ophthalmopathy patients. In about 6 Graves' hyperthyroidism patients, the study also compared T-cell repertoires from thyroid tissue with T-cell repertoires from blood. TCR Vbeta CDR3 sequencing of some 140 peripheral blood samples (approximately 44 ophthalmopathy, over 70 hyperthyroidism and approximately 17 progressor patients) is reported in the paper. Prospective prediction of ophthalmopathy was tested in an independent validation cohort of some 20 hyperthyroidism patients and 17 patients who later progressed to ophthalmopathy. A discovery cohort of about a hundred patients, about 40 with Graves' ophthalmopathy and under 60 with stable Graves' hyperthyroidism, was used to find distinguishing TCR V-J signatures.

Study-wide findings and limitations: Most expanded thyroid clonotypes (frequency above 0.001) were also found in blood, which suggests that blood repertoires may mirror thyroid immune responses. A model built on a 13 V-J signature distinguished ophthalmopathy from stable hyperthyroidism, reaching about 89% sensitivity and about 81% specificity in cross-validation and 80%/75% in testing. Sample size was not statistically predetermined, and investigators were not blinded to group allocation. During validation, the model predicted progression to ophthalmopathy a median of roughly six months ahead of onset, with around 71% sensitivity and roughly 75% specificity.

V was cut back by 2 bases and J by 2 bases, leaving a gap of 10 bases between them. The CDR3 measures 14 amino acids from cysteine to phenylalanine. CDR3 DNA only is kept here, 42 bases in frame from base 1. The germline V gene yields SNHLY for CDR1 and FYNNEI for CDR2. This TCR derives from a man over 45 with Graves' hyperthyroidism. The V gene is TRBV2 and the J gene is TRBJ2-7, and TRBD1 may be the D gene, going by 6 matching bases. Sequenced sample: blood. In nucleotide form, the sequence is TGTGCCAGCAGTGAAAACAGGGACGCCTACGAGCAGTACTTC. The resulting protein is CASSENRDAYEQYF.